This TCR beta chain was documented in a study of blood T cells in healthy people across ages. In its sample, this clonotype was seen a few times. Germline loops: CDR1 LGHNA, CDR2 YNFKEQ. This CDR3 region has 16 residues. V trimming: 0 bases; J trimming: 7 bases; junction bases outside the gene matches: 9. A sample-barcoded 5' primer and a J-beta primer mix were used in a second PCR of roughly 7 to 11 cycles. TCRdb re-derived calls from the 5' RACE reads in MiXCR, one entry per CDR3 protein. The sample records about 940,000 distinct CDR3 sequences, around 46% being singletons. This clonotype was obtained from a man aged 25-45 years in good health. The sequencing input was blood. The chain has TRBV4-2 and TRBJ1-2; 9 nucleotides match TRBD1. CDR3 coding DNA: TGTGCCAGCAGCCAAGAACTTACTGGGACAGGGCCTGGCTACACCTTC. Translation gives CASSQELTGTGPGYTF.